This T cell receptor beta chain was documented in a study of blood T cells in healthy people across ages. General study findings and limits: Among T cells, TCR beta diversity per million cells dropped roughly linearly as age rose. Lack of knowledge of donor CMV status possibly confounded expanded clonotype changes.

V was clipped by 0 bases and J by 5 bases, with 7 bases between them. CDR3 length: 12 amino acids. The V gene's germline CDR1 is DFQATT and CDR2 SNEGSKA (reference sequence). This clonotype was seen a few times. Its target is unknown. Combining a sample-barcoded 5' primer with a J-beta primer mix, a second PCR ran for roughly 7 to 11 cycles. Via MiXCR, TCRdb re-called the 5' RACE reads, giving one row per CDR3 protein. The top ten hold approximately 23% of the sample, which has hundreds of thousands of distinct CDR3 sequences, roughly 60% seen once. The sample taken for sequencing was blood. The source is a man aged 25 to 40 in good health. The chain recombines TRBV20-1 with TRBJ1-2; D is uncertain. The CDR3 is CSARDGSYGYTF. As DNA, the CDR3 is TGCAGTGCTAGAGATGGTTCGTATGGCTACACCTTC.